A single sample is the source of the 21 T cell receptor beta chains below, sequenced in a study of shared clonotypes between healthy human individuals. The table came from immunoSEQ multiplex PCR; TCRdb's copy has only in-frame clones and leaves some out. The table has some 2,500,000 clones, approximately 93% seen once. Sequenced: naive CD4+ T cells from PBMCs. As to subset: CD45RA+ positively selected. The source of these receptors is a man between 18 and 35 years old in good health. Some clones in this sample may be carry-over from other donors' samples.

In regard to this clone: At the DNA level, this CDR3 is encoded by other sequences in the same sample as well. V gene TRBV29-1 combines with J gene TRBJ1-1; D unclear. CDR1 is SQVTM, CDR2 ANQGSEA, per germline. Trimming took off 3 bases at V and 0 bases at J, with 8 bases between the two ends. The CDR3 has 13 residues. The CDR3 DNA is TGCAGCGTTGATGGGTCGATGAACACTGAAGCTTTCTTT. Protein sequence: CSVDGSMNTEAFF.

This rearrangement joins TRBV5-1 to TRBJ2-3; D uncertain. Germline lookup yields CDR1 SGHRS and CDR2 YFSETQ. The CDR3 sequence is 14 residues long. V gave up 3 bases and J gave up 1 base, with 9 bases separating them. The CDR3 region is CASSSLLGTDTQYF. The CDR3 DNA sequence: TGCGCCAGCAGCTCCCTACTTGGCACAGATACGCAGTATTTT.

The chain has TRBV4-3 and TRBJ2-1, with TRBD2 identical over 7 bases. V lost 4 bases, J lost 6 bases, and 18 bases stayed unmatched. The CDR3 runs 18 residues. Germline V gene data show CDR1 as LGHNA and CDR2 as YSLEER. The chain's CDR3 is CASSRLRGIREETNEQFF. The DNA for the CDR3 is TGCGCCAGCAGCCGGTTAAGGGGTATACGGGAGGAAACCAATGAGCAGTTCTTC.

The chain joins TRBV7-9 to TRBJ2-2; the D is unclear. Germline V CDR1 and CDR2: SEHNR, FQNEAQ (reference sequence). Trimming stripped 7 bases from V and 7 bases from J, with 28 bases between. This CDR3 comprises 18 residues. The CDR3 nucleotides are TGTGCCAGCATGTCTACGGACCCAATAAAGTCGTGGTACGGGGAGCTGTTTTTT. The encoded protein is CASMSTDPIKSWYGELFF.

The V gene is TRBV5-8, the J gene TRBJ2-2; 9 bases map to TRBD1. CDR1 SGHTS and CDR2 YDEGEE come from the germline V gene. J lost 2 bases, V lost 0 bases, and 5 bases had no gene match. This CDR3 has 17 amino acids. CDR3 nucleotides: TGTGCCAGCAGCTTGGGCTGGGGACAGGGTAACACCGGGGAGCTGTTTTTT. Protein: CASSLGWGQGNTGELFF.

The rearrangement uses TRBV19 and TRBJ2-6; the D is unclear. Trimming pared 3 bases from V and 0 bases from J, leaving 21 bases between. In germline, CDR1 is LNHDA, CDR2 SQIVND (reference sequence). The CDR3 is 20 residues long. CDR3 coding DNA: TGTGCCAGTAGTATTGGGCCCGGCGGTGCTATATTCTCTGGGGCCAACGTCCTGACTTTC. Protein sequence: CASSIGPGGAIFSGANVLTF.

As DNA, the CDR3 is TGTGCCAGCAGTGAAGCCAAGGGCTACACCATATATTTT. Translated: CASSEAKGYTIYF. V is TRBV6-1 and J is TRBJ1-3; D ambiguous. This CDR3 has 13 amino acids. The germline gives CDR1 MNHNS, CDR2 SASEGT. Trimming took off 0 bases at V and 8 bases at J, with 8 bases between the two ends.

The CDR3 bases are TGTGCCAGCAGCTTGGGGTCGACCGGGGACAGCGCTAACTATGGCTACACCTTC. Translated: CASSLGSTGDSANYGYTF. The V and J genes are TRBV7-8 and TRBJ1-2, with 7 nucleotides matching TRBD1. The CDR3 is 18 amino acids. V trimming: 3 bases; J trimming: 0 bases; junction bases outside the gene matches: 13. Germline CDR1 and CDR2: SGHVS and FQNEAQ.

CDR3 in amino acids: CAWSVGTGEQYF. In DNA, the CDR3 is TGTGCCTGGAGTGTGGGTACGGGCGAGCAGTACTTC. The chain employs TRBV30 and TRBJ2-7; unclear D gene. The CDR3 covers 12 residues. Trimming stripped 0 bases from V and 6 bases from J, with 9 bases between. The germline CDR1 and CDR2 sequences are GTSNPN and SVGIG (reference sequence).

This clone was observed once. The sample contains more than one DNA sequence encoding this CDR3. V is TRBV5-6 and J is TRBJ1-5, with D unclear. Germline CDR1 reads SGHDT; CDR2 reads YYEEEE. This CDR3 comprises 14 residues. Trimming pared 1 base from V and 1 base from J, leaving 6 bases between. CDR3 region: CASSLTGSNQPQHF. The CDR3 region has the DNA TGTGCCAGCAGCTTGACGGGCAGCAATCAGCCCCAGCATTTT. Full variable domain (missing parts from reference TRBV5-6 and TRBJ1-5): DAGVTQSPTHLIKTRGQQVTLRCSPKSGHDTVSWYQQALGQGPQFIFQYYEEEERQRGNFPDRFSGHQFPNYSSELNVNALLLGDSALYLCASSLTGSNQPQHFGDGTRLSIL.

This chain joins TRBV27 and TRBJ2-5, with 7 nucleotides matching TRBD1. The V gene's germline CDR1 is MNHEY and CDR2 SMNVEV (reference sequence). J gave up 3 bases and V 9 bases, and 13 bases lay outside the gene matches. The CDR3 runs 15 residues. The CDR3 nucleotides are TGTGCCAGGATTTCCCGGGACAGAGCTAAAGAGACCCAGTACTTC. Encoded protein: CARISRDRAKETQYF.

The V call is TRBV5-8, the J call TRBJ1-1; 8 bases map to TRBD1. Per the germline V gene, CDR1 is SGHTS and CDR2 is YDEGEE. V shed 4 bases, J shed 5 bases, and the junction held 7 bases outside the gene matches. CDR3 length: 14 residues. The CDR3 DNA reads as TGTGCCAGCAGCCGGCTACAGGGGGGGACTGAAGCTTTCTTT. Its protein product is CASSRLQGGTEAFF.

The J gene is TRBJ1-1, the V gene TRBV28; D is possibly TRBD1 (6 bases). Trimming took 2 bases from V and 5 from J, leaving 12 bases between them. The CDR3 totals 14 residues. Germline V gene data show CDR1 as MDHEN and CDR2 as SYDVKM. CDR3 sequence: CASSLGTTRTEAFF. The CDR3 DNA is TGTGCCAGCAGTTTAGGGACAACCAGGACTGAAGCTTTCTTT.

J is TRBJ1-5 and V is TRBV6-1; the D gene is possibly TRBD1 (5 bases). The CDR3 extends over 15 amino acids. The germline V gene has CDR1 MNHNS and CDR2 SASEGT. Trimming cost V 2 bases and J 8 bases, with 16 bases left between them. The DNA of the CDR3 is TGTGCCAGCAGTGAATCGGGGGATCGTAGCAAGCCCCAGCATTTT. Residues: CASSESGDRSKPQHF.

The CDR3 spells CASTQVWGRGTDTQYF. Written as DNA, the CDR3 is TGCGCCAGCACCCAGGTATGGGGGCGCGGTACAGATACGCAGTATTTT. The J gene is TRBJ2-3, the V gene TRBV10-2, with a possible D match to TRBD1 (6 bases). The germline gives CDR1 WSHSY, CDR2 SAAADI. V dropped 7 bases and J dropped 3 bases, with 20 bases sitting between them. The CDR3 spans 16 residues.

This chain joins TRBV2 and TRBJ2-7; 7 bases are shared with TRBD2. V shed 4 bases, J shed 0 bases, and the junction held 6 bases outside the gene matches. CDR3 length equals 15 residues. Germline V gene sequence: CDR1 SNHLY, CDR2 FYNNEI. DNA of the CDR3: TGTGCCAGCAGTGGGGCGGGAGCTAACTCCTACGAGCAGTACTTC. Encoded protein: CASSGAGANSYEQYF.

To note about this clone: An end of the junction differs from the germline gene, which may be a read error. The chain links TRBV6-5 to TRBJ1-1; D is ambiguous. The germline gives CDR1 MNHEY, CDR2 SVGAGI. The CDR3 consists of 14 residues. CDR3 in DNA: TGTGCCAGCAGGAGATTGGACCTGCCGCCTGAGGCTTTCTTT. It translates to CASRRLDLPPEAFF.

The rearrangement uses TRBV28 and TRBJ2-1; D not resolved. CDR3 length: 15 residues. With 6 bases removed from V and 6 bases from J, the gap between germline ends came to 18 bases. In germline, CDR1 is MDHEN, CDR2 SYDVKM. Here the CDR3 reads CASSSPRIPFNEQFF. DNA of the CDR3: TGTGCCAGCAGCTCCCCTAGGATCCCCTTCAATGAGCAGTTCTTC.

This CDR3 reads CASSLRGTATYEQYF. In DNA form, the CDR3 reads TGTGCCAGCAGCCTCCGCGGGACAGCAACCTACGAGCAGTACTTC. The rearrangement links TRBV5-6 to TRBJ2-7; tentatively, D is TRBD1 (7 bases). This CDR3 has 15 amino acids. Germline CDR1 SGHDT, CDR2 YYEEEE. V gave up 4 bases and J gave up 2 bases, with 16 bases separating them.

V gene TRBV6-6 combines with J gene TRBJ2-1; D possibly matches TRBD1 or TRBD2 (5 bases each). V was trimmed by 5 bases and J by 7 bases, leaving 15 bases between them. Germline V gene lookup returns CDR1 MNHNY and CDR2 SVGAGI (reference sequence). The length of the CDR3 is 14 residues. The CDR3 sequence: CASSQPPGPNEQFF. The CDR3 nucleotides read TGTGCCAGCAGTCAACCCCCGGGGCCTAATGAGCAGTTCTTC.

This clone has only a few counts. DNA of the CDR3: TGTGCCAGCAGCGTAGGACCCAGCTCTGGAAACACCATATATTTT. Translation gives CASSVGPSSGNTIYF. The gene calls are TRBV9 and TRBJ1-3; D uncertain. Germline CDR1 and CDR2: SGDLS and YYNGEE. The CDR3 runs 15 residues. V shed 0 bases and J shed 0 bases, with 7 bases lying between them.